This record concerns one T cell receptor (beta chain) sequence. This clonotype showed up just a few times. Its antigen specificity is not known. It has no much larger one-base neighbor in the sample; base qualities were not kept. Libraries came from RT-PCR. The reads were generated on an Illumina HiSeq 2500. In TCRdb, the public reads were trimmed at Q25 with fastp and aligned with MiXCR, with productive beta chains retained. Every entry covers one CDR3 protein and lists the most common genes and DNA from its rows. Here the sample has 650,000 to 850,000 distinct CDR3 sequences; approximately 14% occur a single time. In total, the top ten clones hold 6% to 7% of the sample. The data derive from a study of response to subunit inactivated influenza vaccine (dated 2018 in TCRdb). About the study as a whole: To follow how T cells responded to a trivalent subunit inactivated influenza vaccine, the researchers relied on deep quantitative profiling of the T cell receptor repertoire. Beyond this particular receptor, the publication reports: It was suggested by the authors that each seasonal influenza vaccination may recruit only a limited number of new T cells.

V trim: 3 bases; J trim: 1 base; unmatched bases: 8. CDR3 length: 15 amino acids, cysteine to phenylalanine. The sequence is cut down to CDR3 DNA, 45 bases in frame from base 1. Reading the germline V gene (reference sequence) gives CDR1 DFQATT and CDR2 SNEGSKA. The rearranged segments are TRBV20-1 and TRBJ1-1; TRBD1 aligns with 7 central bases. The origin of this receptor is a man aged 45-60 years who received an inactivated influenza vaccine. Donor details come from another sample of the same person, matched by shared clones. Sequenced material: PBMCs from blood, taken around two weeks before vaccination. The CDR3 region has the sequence CSASINRGSNTEAFF. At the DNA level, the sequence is TGCAGTGCTAGCATAAACAGGGGCTCGAACACTGAAGCTTTCTTT.